Included here is one TCR beta chain sequence, with context. Its antigen is as yet unknown. Assay execution took place at the deep level. The assay was immunoSEQ multiplex PCR, and TCRdb's table has in-frame clones only and misses some. The sample gives about 480,000 clones, about 79% of which show up once; around 13% is in the top ten. CDR1 and CDR2 (germline): GTSNPN, SVGIG (reference sequence). CDR3 length: 14 amino acids. The junction had 5 bases not matched to a gene; V was cut back by 6 bases and J by 3 bases. The data belong to a study of shared clonotypes between healthy human individuals. General study results and limits: Sample collection involved blood only; tissue repertoires are likely different.

Among the donors, all were Caucasian adults who lived in Nashville, Tennessee. Sequencing used PBMCs. The chain has TRBV30 and TRBJ1-6, with 7 bases that match TRBD1. The receptor was isolated from a woman in her thirties or forties in good health. Some clones in this sample may be carry-over from other donors' samples. CDR3 residues: CACKTGNYNSPLHF. CDR3 DNA: TGTGCCTGCAAGACAGGGAACTATAATTCACCCCTCCACTTT. The full variable domain, its missing parts supplied by reference TRBV30 and TRBJ1-6, is SQTIHQWPATLVQPVGSPLSLECTVEGTSNPNLYWYRQAAGRGLQLLFYSVGIGQISSEVPQNLSASRPQDRQFILSSKKLLLSDSGFYLCACKTGNYNSPLHFGNGTRLTVT.